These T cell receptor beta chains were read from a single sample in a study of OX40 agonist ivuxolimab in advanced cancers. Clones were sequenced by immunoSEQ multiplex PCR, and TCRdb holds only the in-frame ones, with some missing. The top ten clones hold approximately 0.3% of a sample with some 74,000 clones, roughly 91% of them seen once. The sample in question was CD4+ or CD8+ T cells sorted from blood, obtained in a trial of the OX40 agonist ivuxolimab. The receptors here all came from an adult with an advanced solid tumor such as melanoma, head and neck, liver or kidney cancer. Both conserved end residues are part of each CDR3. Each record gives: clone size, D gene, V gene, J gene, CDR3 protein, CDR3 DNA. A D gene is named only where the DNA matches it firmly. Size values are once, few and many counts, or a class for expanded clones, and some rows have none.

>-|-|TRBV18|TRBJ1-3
CASSSGSGNTIYF
TGTGCCAGCTCATCGGGGAGTGGAAACACCATATATTTT
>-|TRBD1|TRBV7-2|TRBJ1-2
CASSAQGADYGYTF
TGTGCCAGCAGCGCGCAGGGGGCGGACTATGGCTACACCTTC
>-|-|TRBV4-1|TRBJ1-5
CASSQGPQGMSNQPQHF
TGCGCCAGCAGCCAAGGCCCGCAGGGGATGAGCAATCAGCCCCAGCATTTT
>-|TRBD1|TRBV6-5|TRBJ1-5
CASTLRLGQGLQHF
TGTGCCAGCACCCTTAGGTTGGGACAGGGACTACAGCATTTT
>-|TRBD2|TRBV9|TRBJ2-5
CASSVGAGGWETQYF
TGTGCCAGCAGCGTAGGTGCGGGGGGCTGGGAGACCCAGTACTTC
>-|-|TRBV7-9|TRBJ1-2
CASSLMQGLGGYTF
TGTGCCAGCAGCTTAATGCAGGGACTCGGAGGCTACACCTTC
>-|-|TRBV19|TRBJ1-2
CASNLRAGTNYGYTF
TGTGCCAGTAACCTACGGGCGGGAACTAACTATGGCTACACCTTC
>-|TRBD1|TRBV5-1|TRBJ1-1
CASSPGQPNTEAFF
TGCGCCAGCAGCCCGGGACAGCCGAACACTGAAGCTTTCTTT
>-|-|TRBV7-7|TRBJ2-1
CASSPGGPEQFF
TGTGCTAGCAGCCCCGGGGGCCCCGAGCAGTTCTTC
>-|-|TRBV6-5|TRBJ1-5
CASSSRDPNQPQHF
TGTGCCAGCAGTTCCCGGGACCCCAATCAGCCCCAGCATTTT
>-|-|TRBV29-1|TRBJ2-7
CSVESDRNYEQYF
TGCAGCGTTGAGTCCGACAGAAACTACGAGCAGTACTTC
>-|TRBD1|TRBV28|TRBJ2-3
CASSNPGQGRDTQYF
TGTGCCAGCAGTAACCCGGGACAGGGGAGAGATACGCAGTATTTT
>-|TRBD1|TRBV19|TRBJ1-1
CASSADRGGTEAFF
TGTGCCAGTAGTGCTGACAGGGGTGGAACTGAAGCTTTCTTT
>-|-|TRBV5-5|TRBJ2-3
CASSSVAQSLTDTQYF
TGTGCCAGCAGCTCGGTTGCACAGTCCCTCACAGATACGCAGTATTTT
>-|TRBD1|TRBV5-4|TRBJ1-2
CASSLGQGASYGYTF
TGTGCCAGCAGCTTGGGACAGGGGGCTAGCTATGGCTACACCTTC
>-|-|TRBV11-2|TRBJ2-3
CASSLAGAGTDTQYF
TGTGCCAGCAGCTTAGCTGGCGCTGGCACAGATACGCAGTATTTT
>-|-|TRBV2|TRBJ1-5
CASSVTQISNQPQHF
TGTGCCAGCAGTGTTACCCAGATTAGCAATCAGCCCCAGCATTTT
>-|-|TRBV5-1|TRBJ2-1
CASSLGGSSPRNEQFF
TGCGCCAGCAGCTTGGGTGGATCCTCCCCGCGCAATGAGCAGTTCTTC
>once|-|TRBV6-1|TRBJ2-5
CASSIYKETQYF
TGTGCCAGCAGCATATACAAAGAGACCCAGTACTTC
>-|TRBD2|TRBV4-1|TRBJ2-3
CASSQDIAGGLDTQYF
TGCGCCAGCAGCCAAGATATAGCGGGGGGTCTGGATACGCAGTATTTT
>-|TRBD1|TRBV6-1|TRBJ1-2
CATGQGAGGYTF
TGTGCCACGGGACAGGGGGCGGGAGGCTACACCTTC
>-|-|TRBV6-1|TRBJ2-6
CASRENSGANVLTF
TGTGCCAGCAGGGAGAACTCTGGGGCCAACGTCCTGACTTTC
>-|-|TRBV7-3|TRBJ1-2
CASSLSPNYGYTF
TGTGCCAGCAGCTTGTCTCCTAACTATGGCTACACCTTC
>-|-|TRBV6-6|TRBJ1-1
CASSYQVNTEAFF
TGTGCCAGCAGTTACCAGGTGAACACTGAAGCTTTCTTT
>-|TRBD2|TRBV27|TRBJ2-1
CASSLSNALAAGNEQFF
TGTGCCAGCAGTTTATCGAACGCCCTAGCGGCGGGGAATGAGCAGTTCTTC
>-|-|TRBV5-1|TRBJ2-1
CASSASTSHNEQFF
TGCGCCAGCAGCGCCTCAACTAGCCACAATGAGCAGTTCTTC
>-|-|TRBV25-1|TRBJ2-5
CASSRKETQYF
TGTGCCAGCAGCAGGAAAGAGACCCAGTACTTC
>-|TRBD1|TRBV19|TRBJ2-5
CASSPRRPGQGQGETQYF
TGTGCCAGTAGTCCGAGACGTCCGGGACAGGGCCAAGGAGAGACCCAGTACTTC
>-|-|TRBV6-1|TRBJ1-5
CASSSYRSNQPQHF
TGTGCCAGCAGTTCCTACAGAAGCAATCAGCCCCAGCATTTT
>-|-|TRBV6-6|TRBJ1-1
CASSPQGLNTEAFF
TGTGCCAGCAGCCCACAGGGTCTCAACACTGAAGCTTTCTTT
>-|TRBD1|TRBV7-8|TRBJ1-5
CASSDRTGAPNQPQHF
TGTGCCAGCAGCGACCGGACAGGGGCGCCCAATCAGCCCCAGCATTTT
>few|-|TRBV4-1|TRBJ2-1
CASSHLVSEQFF
TGCGCCAGCAGCCATTTAGTCAGTGAGCAGTTCTTC
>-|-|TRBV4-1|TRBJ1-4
CASSQDGSVTQNEKLFF
TGCGCCAGCAGCCAAGATGGGTCAGTTACGCAAAATGAAAAACTGTTTTTT
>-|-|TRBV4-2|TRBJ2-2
CASSFVAGNTGELFF
TGTGCCAGCAGCTTTGTGGCTGGGAACACCGGGGAGCTGTTTTTT
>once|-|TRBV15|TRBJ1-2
CATSRDLGGDYGYTF
TGTGCCACCAGCAGAGATCTGGGGGGTGACTATGGCTACACCTTC
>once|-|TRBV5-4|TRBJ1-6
CASSSTGRGTYNSPLHF
TGTGCCAGCAGCTCTACAGGGCGAGGGACCTATAATTCACCCCTCCACTTT
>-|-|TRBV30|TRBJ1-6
CAWSGGGGGPLHF
TGTGCCTGGAGCGGCGGCGGGGGGGGACCCCTCCACTTT
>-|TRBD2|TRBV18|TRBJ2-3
CASSPPVGGGHGDTQYF
TGTGCCAGCTCACCACCAGTCGGGGGGGGGCATGGAGATACGCAGTATTTT
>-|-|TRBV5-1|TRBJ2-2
CASSLHREDGELFF
TGCGCCAGCAGCTTGCACAGGGAGGACGGGGAGCTGTTTTTT
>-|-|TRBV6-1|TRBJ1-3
CAVGRSGNTIYF
TGTGCAGTGGGCCGATCTGGAAACACCATATATTTT
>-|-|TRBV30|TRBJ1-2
CAWSEGVGGYTF
TGTGCCTGGAGTGAGGGGGTAGGTGGCTACACCTTC
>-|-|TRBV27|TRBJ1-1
CASGGEAGNTEAFF
TGTGCCAGCGGGGGAGAGGCTGGGAACACTGAAGCTTTCTTT
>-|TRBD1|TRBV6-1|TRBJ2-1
CASSRTGIAGEQFF
TGTGCCAGCAGTAGGACAGGAATCGCCGGAGAGCAGTTCTTC
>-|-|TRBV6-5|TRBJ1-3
CASSYDWSSGNTIYF
TGTGCCAGCAGTTACGATTGGAGCTCTGGAAACACCATATATTTT
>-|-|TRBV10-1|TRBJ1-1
CASSSQVNTEAFF
TGCGCCAGCAGTTCTCAGGTTAACACTGAAGCTTTCTTT
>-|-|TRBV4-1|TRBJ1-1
CASSQDWGRERFEAFF
TGCGCCAGCAGCCAAGATTGGGGCAGGGAAAGGTTTGAAGCTTTCTTT
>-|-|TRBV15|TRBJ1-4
CATSSRGKRHSVF
TGTGCCACCAGCAGCAGGGGAAAAAGGCATTCCGTTTTT
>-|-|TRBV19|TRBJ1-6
CASSRVGLDNSPLHF
TGTGCCAGTAGCCGGGTTGGGTTGGATAATTCACCCCTCCACTTT
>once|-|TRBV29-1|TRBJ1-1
CSVRGGGEAFF
TGCAGCGTCCGTGGGGGGGGTGAAGCTTTCTTT
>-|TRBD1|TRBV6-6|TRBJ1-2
CASSSTGRRRSGYTF
TGTGCCAGCAGTTCGACAGGGAGAAGGCGGAGTGGCTACACCTTC
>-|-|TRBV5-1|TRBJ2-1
CASSLGAGATPSEQFF
TGCGCCAGCAGCTTGGGGGCCGGGGCTACCCCCAGTGAGCAGTTCTTC
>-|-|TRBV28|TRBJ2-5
CASSSGRWETQYF
TGTGCCAGCAGTTCGGGACGATGGGAGACCCAGTACTTC
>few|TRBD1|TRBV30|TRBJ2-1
CASRDRGSYNEQFF
TGTGCCTCTCGGGACAGGGGTTCCTACAATGAGCAGTTCTTC
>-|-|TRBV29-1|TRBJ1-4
CSAGAGSGEKLFF
TGCAGCGCGGGTGCAGGGAGTGGGGAAAAACTGTTTTTT